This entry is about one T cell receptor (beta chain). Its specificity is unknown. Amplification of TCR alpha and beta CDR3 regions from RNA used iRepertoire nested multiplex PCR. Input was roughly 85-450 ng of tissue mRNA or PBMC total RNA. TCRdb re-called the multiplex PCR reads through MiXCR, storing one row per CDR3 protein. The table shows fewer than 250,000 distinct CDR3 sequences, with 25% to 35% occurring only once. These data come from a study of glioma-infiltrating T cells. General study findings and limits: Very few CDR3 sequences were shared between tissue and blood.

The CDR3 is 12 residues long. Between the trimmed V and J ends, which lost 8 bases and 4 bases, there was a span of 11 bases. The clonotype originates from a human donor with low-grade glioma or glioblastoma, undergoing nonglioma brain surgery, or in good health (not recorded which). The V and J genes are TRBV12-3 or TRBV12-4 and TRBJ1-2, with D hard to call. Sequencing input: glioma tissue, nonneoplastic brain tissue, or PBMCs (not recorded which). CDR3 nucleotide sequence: TGTGCCAGCGGTCCCGGGAGCTATGGCTACACCTTC. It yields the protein CASGPGSYGYTF.